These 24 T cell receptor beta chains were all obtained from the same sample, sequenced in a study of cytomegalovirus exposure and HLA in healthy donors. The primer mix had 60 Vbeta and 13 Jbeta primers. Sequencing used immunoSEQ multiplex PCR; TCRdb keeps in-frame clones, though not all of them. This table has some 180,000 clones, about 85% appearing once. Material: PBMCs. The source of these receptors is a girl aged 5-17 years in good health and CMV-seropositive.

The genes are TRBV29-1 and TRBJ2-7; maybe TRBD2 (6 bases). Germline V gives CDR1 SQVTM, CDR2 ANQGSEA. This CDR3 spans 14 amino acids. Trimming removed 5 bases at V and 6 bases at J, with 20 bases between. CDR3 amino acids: CSVKPGTLPREQYF. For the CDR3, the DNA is TGCAGCGTTAAACCCGGGACTCTCCCCCGCGAGCAGTACTTC.

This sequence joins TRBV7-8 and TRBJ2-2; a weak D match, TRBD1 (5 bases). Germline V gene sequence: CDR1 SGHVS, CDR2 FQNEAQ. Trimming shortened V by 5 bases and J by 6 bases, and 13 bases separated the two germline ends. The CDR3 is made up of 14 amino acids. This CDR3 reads CASSPQGNSGELFF. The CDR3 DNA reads TGTGCCAGCAGCCCCCAGGGAAATTCCGGGGAGCTGTTTTTT.

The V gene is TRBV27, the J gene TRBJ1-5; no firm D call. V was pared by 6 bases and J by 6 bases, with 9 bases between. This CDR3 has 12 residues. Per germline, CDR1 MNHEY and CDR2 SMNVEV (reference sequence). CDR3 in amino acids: CASSKTGQPQHF. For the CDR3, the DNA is TGTGCCAGCAGCAAGACGGGTCAGCCCCAGCATTTT.

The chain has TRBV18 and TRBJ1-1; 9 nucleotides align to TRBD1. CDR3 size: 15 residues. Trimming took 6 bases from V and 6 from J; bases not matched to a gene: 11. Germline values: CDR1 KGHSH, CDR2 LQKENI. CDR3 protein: CASSDWTGEGAEAFF. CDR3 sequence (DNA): TGTGCCAGCTCGGATTGGACAGGGGAAGGGGCTGAAGCTTTCTTT.

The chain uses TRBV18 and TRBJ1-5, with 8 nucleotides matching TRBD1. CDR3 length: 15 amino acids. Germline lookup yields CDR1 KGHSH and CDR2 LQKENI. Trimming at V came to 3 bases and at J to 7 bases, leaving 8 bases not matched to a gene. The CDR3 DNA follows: TGTGCCAGCTCACCCACCACAGGGGGAGACCAGCCCCAGCATTTT. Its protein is CASSPTTGGDQPQHF.

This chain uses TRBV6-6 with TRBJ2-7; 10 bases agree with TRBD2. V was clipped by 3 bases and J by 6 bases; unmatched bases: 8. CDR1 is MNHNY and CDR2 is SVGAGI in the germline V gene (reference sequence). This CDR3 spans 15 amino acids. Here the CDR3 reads CASSYSSGSWVEQYF. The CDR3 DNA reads TGTGCCAGCAGTTATTCTAGCGGGAGCTGGGTCGAGCAGTACTTC.

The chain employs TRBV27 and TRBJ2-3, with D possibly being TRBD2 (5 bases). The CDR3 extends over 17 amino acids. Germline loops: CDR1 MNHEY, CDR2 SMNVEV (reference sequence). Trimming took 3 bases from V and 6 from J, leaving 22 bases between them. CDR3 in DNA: TGTGCCAGCAGTTTTCTTTCCGACATGGTTTGGAGGGATACGCAGTATTTT. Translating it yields CASSFLSDMVWRDTQYF.

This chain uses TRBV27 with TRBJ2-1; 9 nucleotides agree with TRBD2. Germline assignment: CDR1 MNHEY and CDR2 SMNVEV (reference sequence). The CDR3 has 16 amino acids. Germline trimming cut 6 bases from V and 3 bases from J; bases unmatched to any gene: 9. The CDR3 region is CASSPTSSGVYNEQFF. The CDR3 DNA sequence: TGTGCCAGCAGCCCCACCTCTAGCGGGGTCTACAATGAGCAGTTCTTC.

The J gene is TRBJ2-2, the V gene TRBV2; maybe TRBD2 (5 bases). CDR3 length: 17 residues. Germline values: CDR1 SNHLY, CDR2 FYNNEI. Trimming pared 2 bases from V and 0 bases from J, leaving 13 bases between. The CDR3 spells CASSERRIRTNTGELFF. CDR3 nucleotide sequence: TGTGCCAGCAGTGAAAGGAGGATACGAACGAACACCGGGGAGCTGTTTTTT.

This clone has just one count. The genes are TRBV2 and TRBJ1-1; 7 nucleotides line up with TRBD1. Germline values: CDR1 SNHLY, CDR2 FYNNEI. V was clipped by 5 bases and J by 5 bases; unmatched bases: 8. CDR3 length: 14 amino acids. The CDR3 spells CASSQQGFMTEAFF. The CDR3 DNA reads TGTGCCAGCAGTCAACAGGGGTTTATGACTGAAGCTTTCTTT.

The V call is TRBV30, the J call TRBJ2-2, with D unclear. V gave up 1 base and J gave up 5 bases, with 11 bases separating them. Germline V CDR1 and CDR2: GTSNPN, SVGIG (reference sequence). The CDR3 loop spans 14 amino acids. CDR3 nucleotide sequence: TGTGCCTGGAGTGGGCCCGCGAGGACCGGGGAGCTGTTTTTT. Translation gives CAWSGPARTGELFF.

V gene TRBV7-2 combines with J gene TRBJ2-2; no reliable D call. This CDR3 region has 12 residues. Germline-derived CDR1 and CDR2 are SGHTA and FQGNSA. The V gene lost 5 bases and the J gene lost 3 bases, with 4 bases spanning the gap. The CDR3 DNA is TGTGCCAGCAGCCCTTACACCGGGGAGCTGTTTTTT. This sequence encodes CASSPYTGELFF.

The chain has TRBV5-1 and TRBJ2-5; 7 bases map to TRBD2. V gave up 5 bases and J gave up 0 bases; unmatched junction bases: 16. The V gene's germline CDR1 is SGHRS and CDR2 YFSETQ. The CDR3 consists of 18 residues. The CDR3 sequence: CASRKPPRTRSHQETQYF. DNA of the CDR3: TGCGCCAGCAGAAAGCCTCCGAGGACTAGGAGCCACCAAGAGACCCAGTACTTC.

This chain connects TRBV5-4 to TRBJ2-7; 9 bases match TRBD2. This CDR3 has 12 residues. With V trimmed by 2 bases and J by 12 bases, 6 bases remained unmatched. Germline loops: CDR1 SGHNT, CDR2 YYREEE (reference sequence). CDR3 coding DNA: TGTGCCAGCAGCTTAAATAGCGGGAGCCCGTACTTC. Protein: CASSLNSGSPYF.

The CDR3 region is CAISGQGNTEAFF. In nucleotides, the CDR3 is TGTGCCATCAGTGGACAGGGGAACACTGAAGCTTTCTTT. The chain employs TRBV10-3 and TRBJ1-1; TRBD1 matches 7 bases. This CDR3 region has 13 residues. Trimming removed 4 bases from V and 1 base from J; junction bases left unmatched: 0. CDR1 and CDR2 (germline): ENHRY, SYGVKD.

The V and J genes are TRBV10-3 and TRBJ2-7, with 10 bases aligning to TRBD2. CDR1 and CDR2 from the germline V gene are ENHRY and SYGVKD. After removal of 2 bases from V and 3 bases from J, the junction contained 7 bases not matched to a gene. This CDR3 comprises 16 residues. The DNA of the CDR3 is TGTGCCATCAGTGAGGCTAGCGGGAGTCGTCTCTACGAGCAGTACTTC. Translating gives CAISEASGSRLYEQYF.

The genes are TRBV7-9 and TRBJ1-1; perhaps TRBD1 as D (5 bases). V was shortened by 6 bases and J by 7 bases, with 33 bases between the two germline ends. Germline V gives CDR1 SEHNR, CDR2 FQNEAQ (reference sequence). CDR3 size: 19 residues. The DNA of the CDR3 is TGTGCCAGCAGTTTCTCGGAAAAGGGGAGGGCACCTTTCCACTTTGAAGCTTTCTTT. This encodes CASSFSEKGRAPFHFEAFF.

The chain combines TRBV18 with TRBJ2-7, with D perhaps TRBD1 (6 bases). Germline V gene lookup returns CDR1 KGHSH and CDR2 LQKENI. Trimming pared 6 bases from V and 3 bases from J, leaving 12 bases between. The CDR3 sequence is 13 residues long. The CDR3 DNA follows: TGTGCCAGCTCGCCCGCAGGGGTCTACGAGCAGTACTTC. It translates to CASSPAGVYEQYF.

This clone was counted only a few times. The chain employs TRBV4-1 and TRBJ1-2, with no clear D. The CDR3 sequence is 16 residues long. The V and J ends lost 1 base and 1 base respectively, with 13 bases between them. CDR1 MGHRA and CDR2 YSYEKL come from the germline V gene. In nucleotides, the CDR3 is TGCGCCAGCAGCCAAGTCCGACAACGGGATAACTATGGCTACACCTTC. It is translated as CASSQVRQRDNYGYTF.

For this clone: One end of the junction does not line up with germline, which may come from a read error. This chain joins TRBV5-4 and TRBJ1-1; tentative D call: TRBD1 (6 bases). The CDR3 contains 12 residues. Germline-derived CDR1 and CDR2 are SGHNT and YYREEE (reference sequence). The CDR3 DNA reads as TGTGCCAGCAGCTTGGACGAAGGGGGACGGGACTTT. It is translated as CASSLDEGGRDF.

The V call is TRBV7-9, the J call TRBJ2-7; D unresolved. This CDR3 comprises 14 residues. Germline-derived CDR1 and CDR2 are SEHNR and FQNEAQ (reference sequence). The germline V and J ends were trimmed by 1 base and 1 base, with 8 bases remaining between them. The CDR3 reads CASSLGQASYEQYF. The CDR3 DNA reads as TGTGCCAGCAGCTTAGGCCAGGCTTCCTACGAGCAGTACTTC.

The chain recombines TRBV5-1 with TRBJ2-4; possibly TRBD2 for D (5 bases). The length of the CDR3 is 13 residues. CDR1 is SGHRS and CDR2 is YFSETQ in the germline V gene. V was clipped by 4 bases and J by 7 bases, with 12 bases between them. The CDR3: CASSGELWNIQYF. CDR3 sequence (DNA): TGCGCCAGCAGCGGGGAGCTTTGGAACATTCAGTACTTC.

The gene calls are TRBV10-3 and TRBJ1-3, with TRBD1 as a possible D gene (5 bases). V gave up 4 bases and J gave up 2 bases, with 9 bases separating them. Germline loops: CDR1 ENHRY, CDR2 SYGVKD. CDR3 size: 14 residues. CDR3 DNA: TGTGCCATCAGTGGAAGGGGAACTGGAAACACCATATATTTT. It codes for CAISGRGTGNTIYF.

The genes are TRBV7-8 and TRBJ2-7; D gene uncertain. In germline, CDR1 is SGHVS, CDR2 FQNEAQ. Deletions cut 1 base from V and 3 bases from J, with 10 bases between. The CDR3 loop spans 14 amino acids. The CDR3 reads CASSLERTGYEQYF. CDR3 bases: TGTGCCAGCAGCTTAGAGAGAACCGGCTACGAGCAGTACTTC.